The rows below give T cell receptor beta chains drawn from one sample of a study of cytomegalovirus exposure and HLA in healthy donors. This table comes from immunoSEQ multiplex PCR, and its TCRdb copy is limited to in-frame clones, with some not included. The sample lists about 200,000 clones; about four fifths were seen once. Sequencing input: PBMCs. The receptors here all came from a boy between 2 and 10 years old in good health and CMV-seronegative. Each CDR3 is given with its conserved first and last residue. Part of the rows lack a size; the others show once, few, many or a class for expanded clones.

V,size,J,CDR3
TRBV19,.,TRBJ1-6,CASSHRDSNSPLHF
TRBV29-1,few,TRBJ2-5,CSVEWGVTTGTQQETQYF
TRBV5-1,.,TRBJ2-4,CASSLAGVQAGRLAKNIQYF
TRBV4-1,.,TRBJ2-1,CASSRYPLARGVYNEQFF
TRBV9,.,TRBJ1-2,CASTRPGRYGYTF
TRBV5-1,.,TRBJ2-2,CASRPGGAATGELFF
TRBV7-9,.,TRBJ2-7,CASSSPGTGLYEQYF
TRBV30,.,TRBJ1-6,CAWTTSGEISLHF
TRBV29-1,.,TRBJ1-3,CSVVRDTNGGNTIYF
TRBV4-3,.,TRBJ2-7,CASSQEEDSYEQYF